The source of this T cell receptor (beta chain) is a study of blood T cells in healthy people across ages. In terms of origin and age, donors were healthy Caucasian individuals from Russia aged about 6 to 95. Each sample used at least 6 million PBMCs. General observations from the study: Long-lived donors had more naive CD4+ cells and higher diversity than aged donors. Roughly linear age-related decline in beta diversity appeared, significant by age around 38.

Regarding this clonotype: Its antigen is not identified.

Germline assignment: CDR1 SGHTA and CDR2 FQGNSA. The ends were cut back, 1 base at V and 0 bases at J, with 9 bases in the middle. The CDR3 spans 15 residues. Combining a sample-barcoded 5' primer with a J-beta primer mix, a second PCR ran for roughly 7 to 12 cycles. TCRdb passed the 5' RACE reads through MiXCR, listing each CDR3 protein once. The sample records about 670,000 distinct CDR3 sequences, approximately 40% being singletons. This TCR came from a man older than 75 in good health. The chain recombines TRBV7-2 with TRBJ1-1; D gene ambiguous. Sequenced: blood. The CDR3 loop is CASSLGGMLNTEAFF. As DNA, the CDR3 is TGTGCCAGCAGCTTAGGAGGGATGTTGAACACTGAAGCTTTCTTT. Variable domain in full (rest from reference TRBV7-2 and TRBJ1-1): GAGVSQSPSNKVTEKGKDVELRCDPISGHTALYWYRQSLGQGLEFLIYFQGNSAPDKSGLPSDRFSAERTGGSVSTLTIQRTQQEDSAVYLCASSLGGMLNTEAFFGQGTRLTVV.